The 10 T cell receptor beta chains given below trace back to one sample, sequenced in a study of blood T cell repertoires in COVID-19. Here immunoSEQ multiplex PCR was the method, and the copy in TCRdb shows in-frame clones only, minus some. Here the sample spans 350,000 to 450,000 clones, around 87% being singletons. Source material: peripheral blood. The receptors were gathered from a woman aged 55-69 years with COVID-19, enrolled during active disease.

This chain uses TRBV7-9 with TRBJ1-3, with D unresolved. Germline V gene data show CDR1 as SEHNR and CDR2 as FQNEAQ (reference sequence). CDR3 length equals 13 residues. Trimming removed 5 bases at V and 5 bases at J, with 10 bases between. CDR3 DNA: TGTGCCAGCAGCCACTGGGAGAGAAACACCATATATTTT. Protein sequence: CASSHWERNTIYF.

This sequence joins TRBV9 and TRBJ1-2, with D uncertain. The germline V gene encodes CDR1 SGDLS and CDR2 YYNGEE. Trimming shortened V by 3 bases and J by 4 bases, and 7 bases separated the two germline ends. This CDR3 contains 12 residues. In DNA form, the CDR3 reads TGTGCCAGCAGCGCCCCTTTCTATGGCTACACCTTC. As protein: CASSAPFYGYTF. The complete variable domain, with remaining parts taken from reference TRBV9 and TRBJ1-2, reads DSGVTQTPKHLITATGQRVTLRCSPRSGDLSVYWYQQSLDQGLQFLIQYYNGEERAKGNILERFSAQQFPDLHSELNLSSLELGDSALYFCASSAPFYGYTFGSGTRLTVV.

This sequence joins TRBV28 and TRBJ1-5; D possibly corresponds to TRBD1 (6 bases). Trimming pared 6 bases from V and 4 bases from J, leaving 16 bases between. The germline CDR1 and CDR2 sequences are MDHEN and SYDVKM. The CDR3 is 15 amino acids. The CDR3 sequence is CASSLGHGWNQPQHF. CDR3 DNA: TGTGCCAGCAGCTTGGGACACGGGTGGAATCAGCCCCAGCATTTT.

This CDR3 reads CASSLEAGANSPLHF. The CDR3 DNA sequence: TGTGCCAGCAGCTTGGAAGCAGGGGCGAATTCACCCCTCCACTTT. The chain carries TRBV5-8 and TRBJ1-6; TRBD1 is a possible D gene (6 bases). The V gene lost 0 bases and the J gene lost 7 bases, with 11 bases spanning the gap. Germline V CDR1 and CDR2: SGHTS, YDEGEE. The CDR3 contains 15 residues.

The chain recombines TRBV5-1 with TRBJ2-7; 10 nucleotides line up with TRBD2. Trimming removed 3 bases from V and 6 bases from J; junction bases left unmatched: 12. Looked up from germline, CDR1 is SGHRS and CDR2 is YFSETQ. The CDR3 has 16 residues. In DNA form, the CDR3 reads TGCGCCAGCAGCTCTACGTGGGTAGCGGGGGGATCCGAGCAGTACTTC. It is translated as CASSSTWVAGGSEQYF.

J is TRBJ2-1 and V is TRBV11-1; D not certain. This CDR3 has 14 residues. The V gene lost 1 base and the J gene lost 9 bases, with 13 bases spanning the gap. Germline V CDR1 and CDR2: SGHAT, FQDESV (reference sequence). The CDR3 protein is CASSLDWAMGEQFF. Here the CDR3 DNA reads TGTGCCAGCAGCTTAGATTGGGCAATGGGTGAGCAGTTCTTC.

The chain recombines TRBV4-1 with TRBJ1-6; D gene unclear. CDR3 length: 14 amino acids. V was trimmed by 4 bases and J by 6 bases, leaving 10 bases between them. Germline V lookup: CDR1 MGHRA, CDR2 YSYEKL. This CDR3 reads CASSLQTANSPLHF. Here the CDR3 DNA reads TGCGCCAGCAGCCTACAGACGGCTAATTCACCCCTCCACTTT.

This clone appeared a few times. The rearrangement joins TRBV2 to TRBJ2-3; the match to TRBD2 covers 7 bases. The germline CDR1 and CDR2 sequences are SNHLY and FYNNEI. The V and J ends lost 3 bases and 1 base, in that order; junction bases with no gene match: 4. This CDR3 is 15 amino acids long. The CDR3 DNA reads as TGTGCCAGCAGTGAGGGCCGGGGGGGCACAGATACGCAGTATTTT. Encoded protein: CASSEGRGGTDTQYF.

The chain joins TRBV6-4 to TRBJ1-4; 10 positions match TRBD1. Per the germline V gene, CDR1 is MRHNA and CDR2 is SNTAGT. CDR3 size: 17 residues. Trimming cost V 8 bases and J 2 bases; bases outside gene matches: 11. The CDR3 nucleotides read TGTGCCAGCCCGGGACAGGGGAATGATAGGACTAATGAAAAACTGTTTTTT. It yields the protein CASPGQGNDRTNEKLFF.

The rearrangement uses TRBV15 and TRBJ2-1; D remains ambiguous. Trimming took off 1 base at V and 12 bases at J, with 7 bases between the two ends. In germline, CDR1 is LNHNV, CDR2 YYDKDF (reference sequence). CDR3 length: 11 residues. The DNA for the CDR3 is TGTGCCACCAGCAGAGCCGAGGTGCAGTTCTTC. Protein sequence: CATSRAEVQFF.